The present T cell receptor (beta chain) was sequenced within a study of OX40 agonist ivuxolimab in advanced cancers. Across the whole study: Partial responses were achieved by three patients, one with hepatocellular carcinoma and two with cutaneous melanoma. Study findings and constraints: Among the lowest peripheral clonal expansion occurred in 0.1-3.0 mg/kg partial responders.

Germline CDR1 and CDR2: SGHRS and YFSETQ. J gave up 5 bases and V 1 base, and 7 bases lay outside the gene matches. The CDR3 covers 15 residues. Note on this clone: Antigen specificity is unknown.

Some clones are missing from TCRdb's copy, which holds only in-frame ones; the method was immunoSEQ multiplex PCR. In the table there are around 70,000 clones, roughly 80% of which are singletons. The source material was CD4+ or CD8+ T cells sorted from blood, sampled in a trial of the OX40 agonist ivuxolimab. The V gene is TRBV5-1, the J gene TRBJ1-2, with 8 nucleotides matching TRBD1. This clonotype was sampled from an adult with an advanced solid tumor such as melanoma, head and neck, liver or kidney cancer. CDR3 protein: CASSLSGTGLYGYTF. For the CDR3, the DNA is TGCGCCAGCAGCTTGTCCGGGACAGGCCTTTATGGCTACACCTTC. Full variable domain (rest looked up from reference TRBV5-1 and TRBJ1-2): KAGVTQTPRYLIKTRGQQVTLSCSPISGHRSVSWYQQTPGQGLQFLFEYFSETQRNKGNFPGRFSGRQFSNSRSEMNVSTLELGDSALYLCASSLSGTGLYGYTFGSGTRLTVV.